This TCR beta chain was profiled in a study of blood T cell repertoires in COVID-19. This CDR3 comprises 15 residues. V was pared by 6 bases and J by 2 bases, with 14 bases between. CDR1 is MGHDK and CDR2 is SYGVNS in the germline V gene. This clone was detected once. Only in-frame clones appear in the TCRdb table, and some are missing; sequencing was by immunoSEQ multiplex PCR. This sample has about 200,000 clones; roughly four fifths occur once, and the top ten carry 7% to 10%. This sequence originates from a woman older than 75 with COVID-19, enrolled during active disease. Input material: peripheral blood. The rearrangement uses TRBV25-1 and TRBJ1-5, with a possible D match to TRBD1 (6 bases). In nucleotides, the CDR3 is TGTGCCAGCAGCGCGACAAGACAGGGCAATCAGCCCCAGCATTTT. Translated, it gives CASSATRQGNQPQHF.